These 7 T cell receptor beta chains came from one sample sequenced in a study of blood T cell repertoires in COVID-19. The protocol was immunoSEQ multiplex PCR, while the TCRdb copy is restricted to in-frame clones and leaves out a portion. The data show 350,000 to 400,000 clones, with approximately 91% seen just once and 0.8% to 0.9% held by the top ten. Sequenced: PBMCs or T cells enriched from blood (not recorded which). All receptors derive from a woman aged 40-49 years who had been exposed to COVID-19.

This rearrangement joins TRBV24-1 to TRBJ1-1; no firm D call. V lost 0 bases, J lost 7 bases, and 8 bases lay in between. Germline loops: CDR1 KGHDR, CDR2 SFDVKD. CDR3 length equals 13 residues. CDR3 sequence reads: CATSDLFRDEAFF. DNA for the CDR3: TGTGCCACCAGTGATTTGTTCCGGGATGAAGCTTTCTTT.

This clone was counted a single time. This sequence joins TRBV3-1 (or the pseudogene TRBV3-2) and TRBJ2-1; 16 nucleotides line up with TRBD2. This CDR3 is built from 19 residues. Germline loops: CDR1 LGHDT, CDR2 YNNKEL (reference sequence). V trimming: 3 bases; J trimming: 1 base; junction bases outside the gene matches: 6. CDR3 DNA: TGTGCCAGCAGCCACACCGGGACTAGCGGGAGGGGTTCCTACAATGAGCAGTTCTTC. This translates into CASSHTGTSGRGSYNEQFF.

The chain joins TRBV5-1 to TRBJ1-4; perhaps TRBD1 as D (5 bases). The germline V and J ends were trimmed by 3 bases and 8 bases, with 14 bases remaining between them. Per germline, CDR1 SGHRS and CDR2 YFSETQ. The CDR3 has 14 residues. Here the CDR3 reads CASSWGGHEEKLFF. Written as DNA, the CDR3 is TGCGCCAGCAGCTGGGGGGGTCATGAGGAAAAACTGTTTTTT.

CDR3 residues: CASSESTIGGYTF. CDR3 sequence (DNA): TGCGCCAGCAGTGAGTCGACCATCGGGGGCTACACCTTC. The chain employs TRBV10-2 and TRBJ1-2; D gene uncertain. Trimming took off 0 bases at V and 8 bases at J, with 10 bases between the two ends. The length of the CDR3 is 13 residues. Germline CDR1 is WSHSY and CDR2 is SAAADI.

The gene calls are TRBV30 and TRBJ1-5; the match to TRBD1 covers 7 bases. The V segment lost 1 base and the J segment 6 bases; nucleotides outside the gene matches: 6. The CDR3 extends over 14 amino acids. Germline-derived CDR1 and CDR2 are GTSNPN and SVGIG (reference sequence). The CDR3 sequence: CAWSDQGGFQPQHF. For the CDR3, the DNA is TGTGCCTGGAGTGACCAGGGGGGATTTCAGCCCCAGCATTTT. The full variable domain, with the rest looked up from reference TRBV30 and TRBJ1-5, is SQTIHQWPATLVQPVGSPLSLECTVEGTSNPNLYWYRQAAGRGLQLLFYSVGIGQISSEVPQNLSASRPQDRQFILSSKKLLLSDSGFYLCAWSDQGGFQPQHFGDGTRLSIL.

CDR3 sequence (DNA): TGTGCCAGCAACGGGGGGGCCCTTTCTCCAAACACCATATATTTT. This gives the protein CASNGGALSPNTIYF. This sequence joins TRBV5-6 and TRBJ1-3; possibly TRBD1 for D (6 bases). Germline CDR1 reads SGHDT; CDR2 reads YYEEEE. The CDR3 has 15 residues. Trimming stripped 6 bases from V and 6 bases from J, with 19 bases between.

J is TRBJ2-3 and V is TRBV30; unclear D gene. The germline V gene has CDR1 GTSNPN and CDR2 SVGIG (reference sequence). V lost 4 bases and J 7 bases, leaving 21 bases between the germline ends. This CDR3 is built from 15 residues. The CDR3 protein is CAWTTTAAVVNTQYF. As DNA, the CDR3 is TGTGCCTGGACCACCACAGCCGCCGTAGTGAATACGCAGTATTTT.